This T cell receptor beta chain was obtained from a study of blood T cell repertoires in COVID-19. Whole-study context: COVID-19 samples collected from the United States, Italy and Spain covered acute and convalescent phases. Nucleic acid was either cDNA or gDNA, and it came from T cells, B-cell-depleted T cells, or PBMCs.

The V and J ends lost 5 bases and 2 bases respectively, with 9 bases between them. CDR3 size: 13 residues. CDR1 MDHEN and CDR2 SYDVKM come from the germline V gene. Authors' processing steps: Estimation of nucleated cell counts relied on the amplification of reference gene primers. Some clones are missing from TCRdb's copy, which holds only in-frame ones; the method was immunoSEQ multiplex PCR. V and J calls and clone size follow that table, whereas D and trimming were derived from the DNA. The repertoire consists of over 150,000 clones, with more than 70% occurring once and the leading ten covering roughly 13%.

The clonotype originates from a man aged 18 to 29 with active or convalescent COVID-19. The sequencing input was peripheral blood. V usage is TRBV28 and J usage is TRBJ1-2; tentative D call: TRBD1 (6 bases). CDR3: CASSTTGNYGYTF. The CDR3 DNA reads TGTGCCAGCAGTACGACAGGCAACTATGGCTACACCTTC.